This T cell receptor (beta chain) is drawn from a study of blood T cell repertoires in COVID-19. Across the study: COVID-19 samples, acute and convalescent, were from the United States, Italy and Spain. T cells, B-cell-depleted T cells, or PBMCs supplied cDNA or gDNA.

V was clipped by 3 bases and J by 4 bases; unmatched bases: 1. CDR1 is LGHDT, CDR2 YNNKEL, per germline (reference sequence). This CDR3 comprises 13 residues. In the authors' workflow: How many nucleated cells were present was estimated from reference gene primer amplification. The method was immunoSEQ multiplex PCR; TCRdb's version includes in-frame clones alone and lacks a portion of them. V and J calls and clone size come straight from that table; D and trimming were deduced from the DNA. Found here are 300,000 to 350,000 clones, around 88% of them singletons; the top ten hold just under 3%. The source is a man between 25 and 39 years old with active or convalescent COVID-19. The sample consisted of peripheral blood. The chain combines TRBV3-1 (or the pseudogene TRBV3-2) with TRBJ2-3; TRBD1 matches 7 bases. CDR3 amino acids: CASSQTGPDTQYF. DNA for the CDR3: TGTGCCAGCAGCCAGACAGGGCCAGATACGCAGTATTTT.